These 16 T cell receptor beta chains share one sample of origin, sequenced in a study of prognosis after radiotherapy for stage I lung cancer (TCRdb year 2021). Sequencing instrument: Illumina HiSeq 3000. Two rounds of multiplex PCR were performed to amplify the TCR beta CDR3 region from genomic DNA. The first PCR round used primers specific to each TRBV and TRBJ gene, with sequences filed in Chinese patent CN105087789A. Starting from the raw public reads, TCRdb applied fastp trimming at Q25, assembled clones with MiXCR and retained in-frame beta chains. One record per CDR3 amino acid sequence lists the most common genes and DNA. For this sample the table gives around 26,000 distinct CDR3 sequences, of which roughly 30% were detected only once. The top ten hold 30% to 45% of the sample. The sample in question was PBMCs, obtained before or after stereotactic body radiation therapy (not recorded which). These receptors came from a donor aged 50 or older with non-small cell lung cancer.

The table lists this clonotype with many counts. The chain combines TRBV20-1 with TRBJ1-6, with D perhaps matching TRBD1 (5 bases). The V and J ends lost 1 base and 4 bases respectively, with 5 bases between them. Looked up from germline, CDR1 is DFQATT and CDR2 is SNEGSKA (reference sequence). The CDR3 extends over 13 amino acids. Written as DNA, the CDR3 is TGCAGTGCTAGAGGACAGTATAATTCACCCCTCCACTTT. It yields the protein CSARGQYNSPLHF.

This clonotype has ten or more counts. CDR3 sequence: CASQNQGNEQYF. CDR3 in DNA: TGTGCCAGTCAGAACCAGGGCAACGAGCAGTACTTC. V and J are TRBV19 and TRBJ2-7, with D possibly being TRBD1 (5 bases). The V and J ends lost 8 bases and 5 bases respectively, with 13 bases between them. This CDR3 has 12 amino acids. CDR1 is LNHDA, CDR2 SQIVND, per germline (reference sequence). The whole variable domain, filled in from reference TRBV19 and TRBJ2-7, reads DGGITQSPKYLFRKEGQNVTLSCEQNLNHDAMYWYRQDPGQGLRLIYYSQIVNDFQKGDIAEGYSVSREKKESFPLTVTSAQKNPTAFYLCASQNQGNEQYFGPGTRLTVT.

This clonotype was detected many times. The chain has TRBV7-2 and TRBJ2-1, with 13 nucleotides matching TRBD2. Germline V gene data show CDR1 as SGHTA and CDR2 as FQGNSA. Trimming at V came to 3 bases and at J to 6 bases, leaving 5 bases not matched to a gene. The CDR3 totals 16 residues. The DNA for the CDR3 is TGTGCCAGCAGCTTCCCGGGACTAGCGGGACTCAATGAGCAGTTCTTC. Encoded protein: CASSFPGLAGLNEQFF.

Concerning this clonotype itself: This likely traces to a read error, being one base from a far larger clone. The chain combines TRBV6-4 with TRBJ2-2, with no clear D. CDR3 length: 12 residues. Per the germline V gene, CDR1 is MRHNA and CDR2 is SNTAGT. With 7 bases removed from V and 7 bases from J, the gap between germline ends came to 10 bases. CDR3 in amino acids: CASMRFGGELFF. CDR3 DNA sequence: TGTGCCAGCATGAGGTTTGGCGGGGAGCTGTTTTTT.

This clonotype was seen many times. V and J are TRBV11-2 and TRBJ1-1; no reliable D call. This CDR3 is 12 amino acids long. Trimming removed 2 bases from V and 5 bases from J, with 6 bases in between. Germline assignment: CDR1 SGHAT and CDR2 FQNNGV. The CDR3 is CASSLIGTEAFF. CDR3 nucleotides: TGTGCCAGCAGCTTAATCGGGACTGAAGCTTTCTTT.

On this clonotype itself: A single base separates this from a much larger clone, so it may be a read error. The chain uses TRBV20-1 and TRBJ2-5; D is undetermined. Deletions cut 4 bases from V and 6 bases from J, with 18 bases between. Germline V gene data show CDR1 as DFQATT and CDR2 as SNEGSKA (reference sequence). This CDR3 comprises 14 residues. CDR3 DNA sequence: TGCAGTGCTATAGCCTCAAGGGCTGGGAAGACCCAGTACTTC. It specifies CSAIASRAGKTQYF.

This clonotype has just one count. The V and J genes are TRBV27 and TRBJ2-1; possibly TRBD1 for D (6 bases). Between the trimmed V and J ends, which lost 3 bases and 5 bases, there was a span of 8 bases. Germline V gene data show CDR1 as MNHEY and CDR2 as SMNVEV (reference sequence). CDR3 size: 13 residues. Here the CDR3 reads CASSFRGDNEQFF. The CDR3 nucleotides are TGTGCCAGCAGTTTCAGGGGCGACAATGAGCAGTTCTTC.

This clonotype came up many times. The V call is TRBV18, the J call TRBJ1-1; D uncertain. Trimming cost V 1 base and J 4 bases, with 7 bases left between them. Germline CDR1 KGHSH, CDR2 LQKENI. This CDR3 is 13 amino acids long. The CDR3 DNA follows: TGTGCCAGCTCACCACGTCCGGGCACTGAAGCTTTCTTT. It encodes CASSPRPGTEAFF.

This clonotype was found many times. V usage is TRBV14 and J usage is TRBJ2-5; 12 nucleotides agree with TRBD2. V dropped 2 bases and J dropped 5; count of bases not matched to a gene: 9. This CDR3 has 17 residues. CDR1 and CDR2 (germline): SGHDN, FVKESK. Here the CDR3 DNA reads TGTGCCAGCAGCCAAAGTCCTAGCGGGAGGGCTTGGGAGACCCAGTACTTC. Protein product: CASSQSPSGRAWETQYF.

The sample holds many counts of this clonotype. The chain carries TRBV14 and TRBJ2-1; TRBD2 might be the D (6 bases). Germline CDR1 SGHDN, CDR2 FVKESK. V dropped 0 bases and J dropped 0 bases, with 12 bases sitting between them. This CDR3 contains 17 residues. CDR3 in amino acids: CASSQDFGRGSYNEQFF. In nucleotides, the CDR3 is TGTGCCAGCAGCCAAGATTTCGGGAGAGGCTCCTACAATGAGCAGTTCTTC.

At least ten counts were recorded for this clonotype. This chain uses TRBV7-2 with TRBJ1-2, with unresolved D. Germline-derived CDR1 and CDR2 are SGHTA and FQGNSA. The ends were cut back, 3 bases at V and 7 bases at J, with 24 bases in the middle. The CDR3 extends over 17 amino acids. The CDR3 DNA is TGTGCCAGCAGCTTCTCGGTTAACTCTCGGGCACGGGCTGGCTACACCTTC. Translation: CASSFSVNSRARAGYTF.

The chain combines TRBV6-1 with TRBJ1-6; TRBD1 aligns across 7 bases. V lost 7 bases to trimming and J lost 8 bases; unmatched junction nucleotides: 14. The CDR3 sequence is 16 residues long. Germline lookup yields CDR1 MNHNS and CDR2 SASEGT. The CDR3 DNA follows: TGTGCCAGCATTTTATACCCGGGACAGACTGATTCACCCCTCCACTTT. Translation gives CASILYPGQTDSPLHF.

This chain joins TRBV5-1 and TRBJ1-4; tentatively, D is TRBD1 (6 bases). CDR3 length equals 17 residues. The germline V gene encodes CDR1 SGHRS and CDR2 YFSETQ. The V end lost 0 bases, the J end lost 0 bases, and 12 bases lay between the germline ends. The CDR3 region is CASSLGGTTATNEKLFF. The CDR3 DNA follows: TGCGCCAGCAGCTTGGGGGGGACAACTGCAACTAATGAAAAACTGTTTTTT.

Of note for this clonotype: Given a much more abundant clone one base away, this may be a read error. The chain uses TRBV6-2 or TRBV6-3 and TRBJ1-1, with D unresolved. The CDR3 loop spans 14 amino acids. The V gene's germline CDR1 is MNHEY and CDR2 SVGEGT. Trimming left V 0 bases short and J 1 base short, with 6 bases between. DNA of the CDR3: TGTGCCAGCAGTTACTCAGTGGAGAACACTGAAGCTTTCTTT. The encoded protein is CASSYSVENTEAFF.

This clonotype is termed medium-sized. The V and J genes are TRBV27 and TRBJ1-6, with D uncertain. Germline V lookup: CDR1 MNHEY, CDR2 SMNVEV (reference sequence). Trimming shortened V by 5 bases and J by 13 bases, and 15 bases separated the two germline ends. The CDR3 loop spans 13 amino acids. The CDR3 here is CASSRYRDTPLHF. CDR3 in DNA: TGTGCCAGCAGTAGATACAGAGATACGCCCCTCCACTTT.

This clonotype was recorded at least ten times. This rearrangement joins TRBV6-1 to TRBJ1-1, with D possibly matching TRBD1 (6 bases). Per the germline V gene, CDR1 is MNHNS and CDR2 is SASEGT. The CDR3 runs 15 residues. With 1 base removed from V and 0 bases from J, the gap between germline ends came to 9 bases. This chain's CDR3 is CASSEDRALNTEAFF. DNA for the CDR3: TGTGCCAGCAGTGAAGACAGGGCCCTGAACACTGAAGCTTTCTTT.